This T cell receptor (beta chain) was captured by sequencing in a study of cytomegalovirus exposure and HLA in healthy donors. Study-wide results and caveats: A later look showed TCR association rates differing by HLA locus, highest for DRB1 and lowest for HLA-C. It emerged from a later analysis that several of the most significant clusters appeared to be linked to common viral pathogens. Sequencing artifact likely explains a cluster of highly shared sequence variants.

Both 60 Vbeta primers and 13 Jbeta primers went into the PCR. Profiled with immunoSEQ multiplex PCR; TCRdb holds only in-frame clones, not every one. This table holds 160,000 or so clones, about 80% found once. This clone was seen a few times. What it recognizes is unknown. Germline trimming cut 2 bases from V and 6 bases from J; bases unmatched to any gene: 8. This CDR3 comprises 14 residues. CDR1 and CDR2 (germline): SGDLS, YYNGEE. This TCR came from a woman in her fifties or sixties in good health and CMV-seronegative. This chain connects TRBV9 to TRBJ2-7; 7 bases are a match to TRBD1. The sample comprised PBMCs. CDR3 residues: CASSVTGQNSEQYF. DNA for the CDR3: TGTGCCAGCAGCGTGACGGGACAGAACAGCGAGCAGTACTTC.